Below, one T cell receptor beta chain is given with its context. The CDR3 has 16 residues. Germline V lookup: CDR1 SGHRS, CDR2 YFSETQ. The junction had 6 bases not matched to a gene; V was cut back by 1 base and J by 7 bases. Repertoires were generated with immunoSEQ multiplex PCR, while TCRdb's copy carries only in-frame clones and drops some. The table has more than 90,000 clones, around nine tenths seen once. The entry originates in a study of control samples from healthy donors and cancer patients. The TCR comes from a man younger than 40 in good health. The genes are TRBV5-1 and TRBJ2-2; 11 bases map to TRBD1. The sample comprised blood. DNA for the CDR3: TGCGCCAGCAGCTTGCCGGACAGGGGGCCTTTCGGGGAGCTGTTTTTT. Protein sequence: CASSLPDRGPFGELFF.